This T cell receptor (beta chain) was sequenced for a study of cytomegalovirus exposure and HLA in healthy donors. Overall study findings and caveats: According to a later analysis, most TCR beta chains associated with CMV appeared HLA-restricted. A later analysis associated some 16,000 TCR beta sequences with HLA alleles at a 0.05 false discovery rate.

It was with 60 Vbeta and 13 Jbeta primers that the PCR ran. The protocol was immunoSEQ multiplex PCR, while the TCRdb copy is restricted to in-frame clones and leaves out a portion. The sample yields around 74,000 clones, about 80% seen once. A remark on this clone: Its antigen is as yet unknown. Germline is not matched at one junction end, which may reflect a read error.

CDR1 and CDR2 (germline): SEHNR, FQNEAQ (reference sequence). The length of the CDR3 is 14 residues. Sequencing input: PBMCs. The source is a man aged 35 to 55 in good health and CMV-seronegative. The chain employs TRBV7-9 and TRBJ2-7, with D perhaps TRBD2 (5 bases). The CDR3 reads CSSSYLGSPYEQYF. In nucleotides, the CDR3 is TGTTCCAGCAGTTATCTAGGGAGCCCCTACGAGCAGTACTTC. Full variable domain (missing parts from reference TRBV7-9 and TRBJ2-7): DTGVSQNPRHKITKRGQNVTFRCDPISEHNRLYWYRQTLGQGPEFLTYFQNEAQLEKSRLLSDRFSAERPKGSFSTLEIQRTEQGDSAMYLCSSSYLGSPYEQYFGPGTRLTVT.